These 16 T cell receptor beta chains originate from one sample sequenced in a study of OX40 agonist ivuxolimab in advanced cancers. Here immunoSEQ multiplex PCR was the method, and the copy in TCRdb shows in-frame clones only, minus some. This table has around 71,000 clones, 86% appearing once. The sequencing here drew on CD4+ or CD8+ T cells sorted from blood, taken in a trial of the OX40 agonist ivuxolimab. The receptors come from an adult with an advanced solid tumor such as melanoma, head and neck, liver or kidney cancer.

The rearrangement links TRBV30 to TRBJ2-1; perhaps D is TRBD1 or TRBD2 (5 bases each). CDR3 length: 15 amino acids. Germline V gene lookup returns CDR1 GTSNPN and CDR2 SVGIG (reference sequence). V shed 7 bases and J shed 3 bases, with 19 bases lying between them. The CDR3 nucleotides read TGTGCCTCCCGTTCGGGACGAGGGTTCTACAATGAGCAGTTCTTC. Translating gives CASRSGRGFYNEQFF.

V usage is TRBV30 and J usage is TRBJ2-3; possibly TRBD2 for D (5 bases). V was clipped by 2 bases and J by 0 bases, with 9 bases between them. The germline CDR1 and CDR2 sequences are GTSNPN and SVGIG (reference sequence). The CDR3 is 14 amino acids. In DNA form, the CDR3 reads TGTGCCTGGAGTCACGGGATAAGCACAGATACGCAGTATTTT. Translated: CAWSHGISTDTQYF.

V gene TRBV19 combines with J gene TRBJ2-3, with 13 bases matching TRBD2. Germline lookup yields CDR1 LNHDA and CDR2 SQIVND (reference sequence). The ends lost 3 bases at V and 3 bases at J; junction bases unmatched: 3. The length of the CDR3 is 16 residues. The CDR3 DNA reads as TGTGCCAGTAGTATCCGGACTAGCGGGAGTACAGATACGCAGTATTTT. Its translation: CASSIRTSGSTDTQYF. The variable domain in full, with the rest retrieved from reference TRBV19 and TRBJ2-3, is DGGITQSPKYLFRKEGQNVTLSCEQNLNHDAMYWYRQDPGQGLRLIYYSQIVNDFQKGDIAEGYSVSREKKESFPLTVTSAQKNPTAFYLCASSIRTSGSTDTQYFGPGTRLTVL.

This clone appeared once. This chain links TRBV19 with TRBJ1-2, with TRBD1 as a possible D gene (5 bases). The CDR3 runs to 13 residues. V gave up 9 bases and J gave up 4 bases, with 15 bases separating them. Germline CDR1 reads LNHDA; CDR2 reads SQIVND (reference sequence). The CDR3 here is CASRDPGGYGYTF. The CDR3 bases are TGTGCCAGCAGGGACCCCGGGGGCTATGGCTACACCTTC.

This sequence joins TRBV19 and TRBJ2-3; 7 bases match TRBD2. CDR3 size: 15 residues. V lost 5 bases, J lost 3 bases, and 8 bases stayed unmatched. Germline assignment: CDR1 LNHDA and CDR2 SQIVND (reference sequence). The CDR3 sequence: CASSGRWEGTDTQYF. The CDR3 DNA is TGTGCCAGTAGTGGAAGGTGGGAGGGGACAGATACGCAGTATTTT.

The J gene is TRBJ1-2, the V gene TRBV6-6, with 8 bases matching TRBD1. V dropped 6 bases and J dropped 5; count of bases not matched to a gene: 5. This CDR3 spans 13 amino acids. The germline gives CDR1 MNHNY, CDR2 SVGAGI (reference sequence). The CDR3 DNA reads TGTGCCAGCAGCGACAGGGGAGTTTATGGCTACACCTTC. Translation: CASSDRGVYGYTF.

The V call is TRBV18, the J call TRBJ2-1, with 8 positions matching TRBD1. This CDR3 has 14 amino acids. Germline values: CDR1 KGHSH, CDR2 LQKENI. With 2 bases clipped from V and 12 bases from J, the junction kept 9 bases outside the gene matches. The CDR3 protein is CASSPDRTGTGQFF. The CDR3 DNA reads TGTGCCAGCTCACCAGATAGGACAGGGACTGGGCAGTTCTTC.

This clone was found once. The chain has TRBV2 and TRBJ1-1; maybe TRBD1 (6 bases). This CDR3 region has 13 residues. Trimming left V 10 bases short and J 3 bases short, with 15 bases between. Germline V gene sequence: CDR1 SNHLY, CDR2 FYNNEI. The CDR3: CATNPGADTEAFF. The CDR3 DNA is TGTGCCACCAATCCGGGGGCTGACACTGAAGCTTTCTTT.

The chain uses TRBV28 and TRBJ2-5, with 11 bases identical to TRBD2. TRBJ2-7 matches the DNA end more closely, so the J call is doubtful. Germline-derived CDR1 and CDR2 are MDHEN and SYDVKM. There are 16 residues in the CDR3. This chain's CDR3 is CASSPPGTSGWGEQYF. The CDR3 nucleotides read TGTGCCAGCAGTCCGCCCGGGACTAGCGGATGGGGCGAGCAGTACTTC.

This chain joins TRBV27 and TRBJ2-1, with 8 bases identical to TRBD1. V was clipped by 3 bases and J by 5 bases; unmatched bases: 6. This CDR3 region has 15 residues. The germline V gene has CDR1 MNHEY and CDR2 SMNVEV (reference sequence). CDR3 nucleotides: TGTGCCAGCAGTTTCGACAGGGGTAGCGACAATGAGCAGTTCTTC. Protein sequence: CASSFDRGSDNEQFF.

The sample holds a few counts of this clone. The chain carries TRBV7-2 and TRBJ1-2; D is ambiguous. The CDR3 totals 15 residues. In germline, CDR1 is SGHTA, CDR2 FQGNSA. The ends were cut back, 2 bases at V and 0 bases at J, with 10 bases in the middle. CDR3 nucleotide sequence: TGTGCCAGCAGCTTAACACAGTTAGCTAACTATGGCTACACCTTC. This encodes CASSLTQLANYGYTF.

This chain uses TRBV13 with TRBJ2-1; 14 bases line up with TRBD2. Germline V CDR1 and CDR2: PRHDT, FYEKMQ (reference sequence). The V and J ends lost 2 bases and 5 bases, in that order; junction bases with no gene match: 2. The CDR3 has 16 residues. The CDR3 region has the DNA TGTGCCAGCAGCTTAATGGGACTAGCGGGGGACAATGAGCAGTTCTTC. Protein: CASSLMGLAGDNEQFF.

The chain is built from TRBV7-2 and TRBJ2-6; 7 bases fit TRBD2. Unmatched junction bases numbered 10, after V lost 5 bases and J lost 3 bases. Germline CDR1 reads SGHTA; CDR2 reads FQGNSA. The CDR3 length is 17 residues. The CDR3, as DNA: TGTGCCAGCAGCCAGCCGGGCGGGAGTAGTGGGGCCAACGTCCTGACTTTC. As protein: CASSQPGGSSGANVLTF.

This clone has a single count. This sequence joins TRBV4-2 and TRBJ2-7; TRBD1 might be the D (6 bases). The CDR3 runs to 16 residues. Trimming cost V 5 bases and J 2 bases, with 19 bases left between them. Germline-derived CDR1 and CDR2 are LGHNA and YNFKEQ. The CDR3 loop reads CASSFLRGQPAYEQYF. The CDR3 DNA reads TGTGCCAGCAGCTTCTTAAGAGGACAGCCAGCCTACGAGCAGTACTTC.

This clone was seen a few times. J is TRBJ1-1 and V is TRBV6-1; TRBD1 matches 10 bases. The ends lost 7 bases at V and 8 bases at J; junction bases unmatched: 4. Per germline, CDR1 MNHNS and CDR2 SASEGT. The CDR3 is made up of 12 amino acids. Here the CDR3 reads CASTRGQGEAFF. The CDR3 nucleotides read TGTGCCAGCACGAGGGGACAGGGGGAAGCTTTCTTT.

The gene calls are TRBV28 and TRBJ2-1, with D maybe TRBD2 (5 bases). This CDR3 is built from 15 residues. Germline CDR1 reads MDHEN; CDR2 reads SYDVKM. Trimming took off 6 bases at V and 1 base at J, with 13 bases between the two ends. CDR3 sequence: CASSLLVGSYNEQFF. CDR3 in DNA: TGTGCCAGCAGCCTACTAGTTGGGTCCTACAATGAGCAGTTCTTC.